These T cell receptor beta chains were read from a single sample in a study of post-analysis software for immune sequencing data. Via MiXCR, TCRdb re-called the PCR reads, giving one row per CDR3 protein. This table has almost 700,000 distinct CDR3 sequences, approximately 60% appearing once. Sequenced input: blood. Source of these receptors: a girl aged 2-15 years with multiple sclerosis. Each CDR3 is given with its conserved first and last residue. The D gene is left open where the match is weak. Clone size is not always given. Where it is, it says once, few, many or a class for expanded clones.

>TRBV29-1|TRBD2|few|TRBJ2-1
CSVEGLAGPLYNEQFF
TGCAGCGTTGAAGGACTAGCGGGGCCCCTTTACAATGAGCAGTTCTTC
>TRBV5-1|NA|NA|TRBJ2-1
CASSLEALADEQFF
TGCGCCAGCAGCTTGGAGGCCCTAGCCGATGAGCAGTTCTTC
>TRBV10-1|TRBD2|few|TRBJ2-3
CASSESLTSEDTQYF
TGCGCCAGCAGTGAGTCTTTGACTAGCGAAGATACGCAGTATTTT
>TRBV10-3|NA|NA|TRBJ2-5
CAIRSIGQETQYF
TGTGCCATCAGATCGATAGGACAAGAGACCCAGTACTTC
>TRBV4-3|TRBD1|few|TRBJ1-2
CASSQDTTGGGYTF
TGCGCCAGCAGCCAAGATACGACAGGGGGTGGCTACACCTTC
>TRBV5-1|TRBD2|few|TRBJ2-1
CASSFRLAGGANEQFF
TGCGCCAGCAGCTTCCGACTAGCGGGAGGGGCAAATGAGCAGTTCTTC
>TRBV27|TRBD1|NA|TRBJ2-5
CASSLSTGDETQYF
TGTGCCAGCAGTTTATCGACAGGGGACGAGACCCAGTACTTC
>TRBV13|NA|NA|TRBJ2-7
CASSLRRTADEQYF
TGTGCCAGCAGCTTACGAAGGACAGCGGACGAGCAGTACTTC
>TRBV24-1|TRBD2|NA|TRBJ2-1
CATRGLAGGSDEQFF
TGTGCCACCAGAGGGCTAGCGGGGGGCAGCGATGAGCAGTTCTTC
>TRBV27|TRBD2|NA|TRBJ2-7
CASSLSIGRASEQYF
TGTGCCAGCAGTTTATCAATCGGGAGGGCTTCCGAGCAGTACTTC
>TRBV30|TRBD2|NA|TRBJ2-7
CAWSLTSGAYEQYF
TGTGCCTGGAGCCTGACTAGCGGTGCCTACGAGCAGTACTTC
>TRBV5-5|NA|NA|TRBJ2-2
CASQMAAGVRTGELFF
TGTGCCAGCCAAATGGCGGCAGGGGTACGCACCGGGGAGCTGTTTTTT
>TRBV4-2|TRBD2|NA|TRBJ2-7
CASSQEEKPGGNYEQYF
TGTGCCAGCAGCCAGGAAGAAAAGCCGGGAGGGAACTACGAGCAGTACTTC
>TRBV5-6|TRBD1|NA|TRBJ2-7
CASSSDRGLDEQYF
TGTGCCAGCAGCTCGGACAGGGGGCTCGACGAGCAGTACTTC
>TRBV9|TRBD2|NA|TRBJ2-1
CASSAGGLAGVNEQFF
TGTGCCAGCAGCGCCGGAGGGCTAGCGGGAGTCAATGAGCAGTTCTTC
>TRBV5-5|TRBD1|NA|TRBJ2-3
CASSHDRGLGIPSTDTQYF
TGTGCCAGCAGCCACGACAGGGGGCTCGGCATACCTAGCACAGATACGCAGTATTTT
>TRBV27|TRBD1|NA|TRBJ2-1
CASSPNPNPGGERQFF
TGTGCCAGCAGTCCCAACCCAAACCCAGGGGGCGAGCGGCAGTTCTTC
>TRBV27|TRBD2|NA|TRBJ2-3
CASRPRGADTQYF
TGTGCCAGCAGACCTCGGGGGGCAGATACGCAGTATTTT
>TRBV29-1|NA|few|TRBJ1-2
CSVERGTGGYTF
TGCAGCGTTGAACGGGGGACTGGTGGCTACACCTTC
>TRBV5-5|NA|NA|TRBJ2-3
CASSSPTAFSTDTQYF
TGTGCCAGCAGCTCACCGACAGCGTTCAGCACAGATACGCAGTATTTT
>TRBV14|TRBD2|NA|TRBJ2-1
CASSLLAGKSYNEQFF
TGTGCCAGCAGCCTACTAGCGGGCAAATCCTACAATGAGCAGTTCTTC
>TRBV5-6|NA|few|TRBJ2-7
CASTKAVLSAYEQYF
TGTGCCAGCACAAAGGCAGTTCTTTCGGCTTACGAGCAGTACTTC
>TRBV2|NA|NA|TRBJ2-1
CASSENGGRDNEQFF
TGTGCCAGCAGTGAGAACGGGGGGCGAGACAATGAGCAGTTCTTC
>TRBV7-9|NA|NA|TRBJ1-5
CASSPAGDSLGHSNQPQHF
TGTGCCAGCAGCCCAGCGGGGGATTCCCTCGGACATAGCAATCAGCCCCAGCATTTT